This T cell receptor (beta chain) was sequenced in a study of blood T cell repertoires in COVID-19. Study at large: From T cells, B-cell-depleted T cells, or PBMCs came the material, which was cDNA or gDNA.

Trimming took off 3 bases at V and 6 bases at J, with 14 bases between the two ends. The CDR3 is 13 residues long. Germline CDR1 is GTSNPN and CDR2 is SVGIG (reference sequence). Libraries were prepared by immunoSEQ multiplex PCR; TCRdb keeps only in-frame clonotypes and omits some of them. This table holds about 140,000 clones, over 65% found once. The V gene is TRBV30, the J gene TRBJ1-2; D gene uncertain. The sequence came from a woman aged 80 or over with active or convalescent COVID-19. Source material: peripheral blood. In nucleotides, the CDR3 is TGTGCCTGGAGCGTCACGCGGGCAGATGGCTACACCTTC. This codes for CAWSVTRADGYTF.